This TCR beta chain was obtained from a study of blood T cell repertoires in COVID-19. Study at large: Sources were T cells, B-cell-depleted T cells, or PBMCs; the material itself was cDNA or gDNA.

Germline lookup yields CDR1 SGHTA and CDR2 FQGNSA. The ends were cut back, 4 bases at V and 8 bases at J, with 17 bases in the middle. This CDR3 has 15 amino acids. This table comes from immunoSEQ multiplex PCR, and its TCRdb copy is limited to in-frame clones, with some not included. The data show more than 95,000 clones, about 90% seen once. The sequenced material came from peripheral blood. This sequence joins TRBV7-2 and TRBJ2-2; maybe TRBD2 (5 bases). The origin of this receptor is a woman aged 55-69 years with acute or convalescent COVID-19. CDR3 nucleotides: TGTGCCAGCAGCTATAAGAGGGTCGGCACGGGGGAGCTGTTTTTT. Its translation is CASSYKRVGTGELFF.